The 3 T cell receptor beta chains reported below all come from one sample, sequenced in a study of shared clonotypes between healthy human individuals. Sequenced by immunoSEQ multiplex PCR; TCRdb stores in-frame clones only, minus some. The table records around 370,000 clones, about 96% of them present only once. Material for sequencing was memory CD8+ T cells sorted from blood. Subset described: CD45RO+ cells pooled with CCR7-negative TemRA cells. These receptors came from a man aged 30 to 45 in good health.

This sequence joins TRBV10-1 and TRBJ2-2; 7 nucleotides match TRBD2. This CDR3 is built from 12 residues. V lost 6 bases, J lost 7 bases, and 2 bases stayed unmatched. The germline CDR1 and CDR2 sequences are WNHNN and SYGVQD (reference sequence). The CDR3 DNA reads TGCGCCAGCAGCTCTAGCGGCGGGGAGCTGTTTTTT. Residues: CASSSSGGELFF.

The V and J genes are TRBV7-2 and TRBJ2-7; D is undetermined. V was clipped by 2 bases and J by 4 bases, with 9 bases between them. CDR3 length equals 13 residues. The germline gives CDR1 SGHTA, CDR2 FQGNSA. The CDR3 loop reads CASSLNRGYEQYF. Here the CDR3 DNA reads TGTGCCAGCAGCTTAAATCGAGGATACGAGCAGTACTTC.

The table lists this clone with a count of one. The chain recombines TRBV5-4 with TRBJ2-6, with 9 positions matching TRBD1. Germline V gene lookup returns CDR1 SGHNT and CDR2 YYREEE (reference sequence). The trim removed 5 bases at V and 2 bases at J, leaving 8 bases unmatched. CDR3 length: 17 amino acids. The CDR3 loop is CASSSSRDRAGANVLTF. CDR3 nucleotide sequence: TGTGCCAGCAGTTCGTCCCGGGACAGGGCTGGGGCCAACGTCCTGACTTTC.